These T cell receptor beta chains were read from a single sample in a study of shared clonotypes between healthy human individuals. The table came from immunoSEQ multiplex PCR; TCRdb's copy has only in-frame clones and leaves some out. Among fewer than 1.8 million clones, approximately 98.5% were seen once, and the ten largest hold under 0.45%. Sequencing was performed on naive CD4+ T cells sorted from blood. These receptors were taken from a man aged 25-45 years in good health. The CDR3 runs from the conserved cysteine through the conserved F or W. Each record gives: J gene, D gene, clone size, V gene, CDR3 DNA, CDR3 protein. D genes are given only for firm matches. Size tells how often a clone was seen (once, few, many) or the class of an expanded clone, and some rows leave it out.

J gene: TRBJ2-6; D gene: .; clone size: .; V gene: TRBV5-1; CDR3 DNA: TGCGCCAGCAGCTTGCAAACAGGTTTAACTGGGGCCAACGTCCTGACTTTC; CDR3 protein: CASSLQTGLTGANVLTF
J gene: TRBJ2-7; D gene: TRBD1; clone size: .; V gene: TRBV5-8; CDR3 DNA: TGTGCCAGCAGCCCGAGGGGTCTAGACAGGGGGAAAACCTACGAGCAGTACTTC; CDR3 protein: CASSPRGLDRGKTYEQYF
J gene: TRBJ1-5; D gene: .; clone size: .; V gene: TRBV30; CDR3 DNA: TGTGCCTGGAGTGTACTTGGCAATCAGCCCCAGCATTTT; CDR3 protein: CAWSVLGNQPQHF
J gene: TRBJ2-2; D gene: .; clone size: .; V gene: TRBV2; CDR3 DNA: TGTGCCAGCAGTGACCTCGCCGGGGAGCTGTTTTTT; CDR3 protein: CASSDLAGELFF
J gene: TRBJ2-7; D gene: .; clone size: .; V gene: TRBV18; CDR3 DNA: TGTGCCAGCTCTTTGACCGGGACCAAGATTTCTCGCGAGCAGTACTTC; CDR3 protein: CASSLTGTKISREQYF
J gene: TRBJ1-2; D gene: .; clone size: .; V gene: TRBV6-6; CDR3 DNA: TGTGCCAGCAGTTACCCCGGTGGCTACACCTTC; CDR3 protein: CASSYPGGYTF
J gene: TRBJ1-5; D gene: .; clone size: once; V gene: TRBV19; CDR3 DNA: TGTGCCAGTAGGGGGCAGGCAGTCGGACACCCCGGGCAGCCCCAGCATTTT; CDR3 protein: CASRGQAVGHPGQPQHF
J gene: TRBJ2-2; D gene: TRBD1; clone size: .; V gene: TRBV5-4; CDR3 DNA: TGTGCCAGCAGCACCAGACAGGGAACCGGGGAGCTGTTTTTT; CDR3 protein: CASSTRQGTGELFF
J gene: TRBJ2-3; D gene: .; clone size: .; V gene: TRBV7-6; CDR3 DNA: TGTGCCAGCAGCTCCCCGGTGGGAGCAGATACGCAGTATTTT; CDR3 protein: CASSSPVGADTQYF
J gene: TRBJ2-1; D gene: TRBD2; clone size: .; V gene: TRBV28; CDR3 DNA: TGTGCCAGCAGCAGACTAGCGGGAGGCCCCCTTAACAATGAGCAGTTCTTC; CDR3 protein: CASSRLAGGPLNNEQFF
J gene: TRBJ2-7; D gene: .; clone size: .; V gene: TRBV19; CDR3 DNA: TGTGCCAGTAGTCAACAGGGTTTCAGCTACGAGCAGTACTTC; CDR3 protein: CASSQQGFSYEQYF
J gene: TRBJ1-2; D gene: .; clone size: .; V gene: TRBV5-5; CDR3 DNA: TGTGCCAGCAGCTTGAGTCCAAGCCCCTATGGCTACACCTTC; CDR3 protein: CASSLSPSPYGYTF
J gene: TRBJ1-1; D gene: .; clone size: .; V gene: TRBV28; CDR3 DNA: TGTGCCAGCACCCTCCACATGAACACTGAAGCTTTCTTT; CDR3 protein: CASTLHMNTEAFF
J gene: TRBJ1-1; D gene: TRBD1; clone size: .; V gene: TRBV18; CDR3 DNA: TGTGCCAGCTCACCACTTGCGAGACAGGGGGCGTCGAGCACTGAAGCTTTCTTT; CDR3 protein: CASSPLARQGASSTEAFF
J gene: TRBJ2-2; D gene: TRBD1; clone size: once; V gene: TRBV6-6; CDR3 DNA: TGTGCCAGCAGTTACCTACAGGGGGCCGGGGAGCTGTTTTTT; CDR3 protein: CASSYLQGAGELFF
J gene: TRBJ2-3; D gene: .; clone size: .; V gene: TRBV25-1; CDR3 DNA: TGTGCCAGCAGTGAAGCAACAGATACGCAGTATTTT; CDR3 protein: CASSEATDTQYF
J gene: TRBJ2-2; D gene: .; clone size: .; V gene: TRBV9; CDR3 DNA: TGTGCCAGCACCTTAGGAGACACCGGGGAGCTGTTTTTT; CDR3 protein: CASTLGDTGELFF
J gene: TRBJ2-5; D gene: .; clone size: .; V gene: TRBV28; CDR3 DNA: TGTGCCAGCAGTTCGGACAGGAGGGTGGAGACCCAGTACTTC; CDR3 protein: CASSSDRRVETQYF
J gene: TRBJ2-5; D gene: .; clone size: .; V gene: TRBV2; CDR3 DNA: TGTGCCAGCATCACCGGGAGCAACCGGGGAGAGACCCAGTACTTC; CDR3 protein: CASITGSNRGETQYF
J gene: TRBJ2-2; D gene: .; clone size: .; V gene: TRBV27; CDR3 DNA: TGTGCCAGCAGTTACGAGACAGGGAACACCGGGGAGCTGTTTTTT; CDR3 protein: CASSYETGNTGELFF
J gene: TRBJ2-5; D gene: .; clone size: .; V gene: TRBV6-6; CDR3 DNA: TGTGCCAGCAAAGCCATCCAAGAGACCCAGTACTTC; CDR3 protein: CASKAIQETQYF
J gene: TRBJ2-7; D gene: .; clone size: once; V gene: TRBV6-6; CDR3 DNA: TGTGCCAGCAGTTACGCGGCAGAAACCTACGAGCAGTACTTC; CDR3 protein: CASSYAAETYEQYF
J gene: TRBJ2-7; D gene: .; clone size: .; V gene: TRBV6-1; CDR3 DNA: TGTGCCAGCAACGGTGCCGGCGGGTCCTACTACGAGCAGTACTTC; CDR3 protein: CASNGAGGSYYEQYF
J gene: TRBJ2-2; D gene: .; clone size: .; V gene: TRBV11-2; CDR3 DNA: TGTGCCAGCAGCTTAGAAGCGGTTCTCACCGGGGAGCTGTTTTTT; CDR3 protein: CASSLEAVLTGELFF
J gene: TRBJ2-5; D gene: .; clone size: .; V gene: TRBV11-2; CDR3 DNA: TGTGCCAGCAGCCAGGGGACTACGCCATTAGGAGAGACCCAGTACTTC; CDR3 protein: CASSQGTTPLGETQYF
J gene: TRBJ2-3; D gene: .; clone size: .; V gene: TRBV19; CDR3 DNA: TGTGCCACTAGTGTACCTAGCACAGATACGCAGTATTTT; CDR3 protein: CATSVPSTDTQYF
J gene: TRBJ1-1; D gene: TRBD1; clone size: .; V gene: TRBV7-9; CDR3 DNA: TGTGCCAGCAGCCCGATATCAGGGGGAAACACTGAAGCTTTCTTT; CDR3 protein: CASSPISGGNTEAFF
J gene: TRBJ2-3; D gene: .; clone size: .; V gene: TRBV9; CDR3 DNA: TGTGCCAGCAGCGTAGCTCAGGACGCCACCGATACGCAGTATTTT; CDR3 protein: CASSVAQDATDTQYF
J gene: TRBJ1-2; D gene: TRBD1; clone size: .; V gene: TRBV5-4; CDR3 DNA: TGTGCCAGCCACACCCGGACAGGCCGAGGCTACACCTTC; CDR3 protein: CASHTRTGRGYTF
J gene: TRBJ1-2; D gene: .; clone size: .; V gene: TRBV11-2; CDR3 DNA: TGTGCCAGCAGCTTAGATCTGGGAATGTATGGCTACACCTTC; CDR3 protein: CASSLDLGMYGYTF
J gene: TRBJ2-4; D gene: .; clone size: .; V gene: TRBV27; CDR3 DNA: TGTGCCAGCAGTTCGAGGACAGACGACAAAAACATTCAGTACTTC; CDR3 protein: CASSSRTDDKNIQYF
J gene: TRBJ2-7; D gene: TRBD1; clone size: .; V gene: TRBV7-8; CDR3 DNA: TGTGCCAGCAGCCGGAGGACAGGGGATGGGTACGAGCAGTACTTC; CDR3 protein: CASSRRTGDGYEQYF
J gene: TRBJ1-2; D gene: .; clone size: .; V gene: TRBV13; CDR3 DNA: TGTGCCAGCAGGCAAAGAGGCTCATCGGGTTGGGGTGGCTACACCTTC; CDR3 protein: CASRQRGSSGWGGYTF